The 18 T cell receptor beta chains presented below share a single source sample, sequenced in a study of identical twins (TCRdb year 2016). The library was produced with 5' RACE. The sequencer was an Illumina HiSeq 2000. Starting from the raw public reads, TCRdb applied fastp trimming at Q25, assembled clones with MiXCR and retained in-frame beta chains. Each entry is one CDR3 protein sequence, shown with its most common DNA and genes. Across this sample there are roughly 1,500,000 distinct CDR3 sequences, with about 30% seen only once. About 0.3% of the sample lies in the top ten. Sequenced input: cord blood. The receptors shown here come from a newborn girl in good health.

This clonotype was seen a few times. This sequence joins TRBV10-3 and TRBJ2-7; 8 nucleotides agree with TRBD2. Germline CDR1 ENHRY, CDR2 SYGVKD. With V trimmed by 4 bases and J by 0 bases, 20 bases remained unmatched. The CDR3 loop spans 20 amino acids. The CDR3, as DNA: TGTGCCATCAGTGTCCCTTTTTATCCTGGGCGGGGGGCCTTCTCCTACGAGCAGTACTTC. It translates to CAISVPFYPGRGAFSYEQYF.

The CDR3 is CASTPGRDTQYF. The CDR3 DNA reads as TGTGCCAGCACTCCAGGGAGAGATACGCAGTATTTT. This chain joins TRBV12-3 or TRBV12-4 and TRBJ2-3; D may be TRBD1 or TRBD2 (5 bases each). V lost 7 bases, J lost 5 bases, and 10 bases lay in between. This CDR3 contains 12 residues.

The rearrangement joins TRBV20-1 to TRBJ1-2; TRBD1 is a possible D gene (5 bases). The CDR3 sequence is 12 residues long. Germline CDR1 reads DFQATT; CDR2 reads SNEGSKA (reference sequence). Trimming shortened V by 3 bases and J by 5 bases, and 10 bases separated the two germline ends. The CDR3 bases are TGCAGTGCTAGGGGGGACTTATATGGCTACACCTTC. Translating it yields CSARGDLYGYTF.

In its sample, this clonotype was seen many times. The rearrangement joins TRBV20-1 to TRBJ2-3; a possible D gene is TRBD2 (5 bases). V was trimmed by 4 bases and J by 3 bases, leaving 11 bases between them. In germline, CDR1 is DFQATT, CDR2 SNEGSKA (reference sequence). The CDR3 sequence is 13 residues long. The CDR3 protein is CSATSGRTDTQYF. CDR3 coding DNA: TGCAGTGCTACCAGCGGACGTACAGATACGCAGTATTTT.

This clonotype showed up many times. The V call is TRBV7-2, the J call TRBJ1-1; possibly TRBD1 for D (5 bases). Deletions cut 0 bases from V and 1 base from J, with 9 bases between. Germline-derived CDR1 and CDR2 are SGHTA and FQGNSA. The CDR3 runs to 15 residues. The CDR3 DNA is TGTGCCAGCAGCTTAGCCGGGACGGCGAACACTGAAGCTTTCTTT. Translation gives CASSLAGTANTEAFF.

This chain joins TRBV6-1 and TRBJ2-7, with 8 nucleotides matching TRBD1. CDR1 and CDR2 (germline): MNHNS, SASEGT. Trimming at V came to 3 bases and at J to 4 bases, leaving 5 bases not matched to a gene. The CDR3 is made up of 14 amino acids. The CDR3: CASSDAGGEYEQYF. CDR3 coding DNA: TGTGCCAGCAGTGACGCAGGGGGCGAATACGAGCAGTACTTC.

V gene TRBV7-7 combines with J gene TRBJ2-5, with 8 bases lining up with TRBD2. The J call may be wrong; the DNA end is better matched by TRBJ2-7. The germline V gene encodes CDR1 SSHAT and CDR2 FNYEAQ (reference sequence). The length of the CDR3 is 15 residues. This chain's CDR3 is CASSRLGGGFGEQYF. As DNA, the CDR3 is TGTGCCAGCAGCCGTCTGGGCGGGGGGTTTGGCGAGCAGTACTTC.

This clonotype has a count of ten or more. The chain couples TRBV9 to TRBJ2-7, with D perhaps TRBD1 (6 bases). From germline, CDR1 is SGDLS and CDR2 YYNGEE. This CDR3 has 15 residues. V lost 0 bases and J lost 0, with 10 bases in between. In DNA form, the CDR3 reads TGTGCCAGCAGCGTAGGAACAGGGAGCTCCTACGAGCAGTACTTC. As protein: CASSVGTGSSYEQYF.

This clonotype occurred many times. The chain recombines TRBV27 with TRBJ2-3, with D tentatively TRBD1 (6 bases). CDR1 MNHEY and CDR2 SMNVEV come from the germline V gene (reference sequence). Trimming stripped 3 bases from V and 3 bases from J, with 13 bases between. CDR3 length: 15 residues. The CDR3, as DNA: TGTGCCAGCAGTTTGGGCGTCAGGGGAACAGATACGCAGTATTTT. Its protein product is CASSLGVRGTDTQYF.

The chain uses TRBV5-1 and TRBJ2-1, with 7 bases fitting TRBD2. The junction had 12 bases not matched to a gene; V was cut back by 0 bases and J by 0 bases. The CDR3 has 19 residues. Germline V lookup: CDR1 SGHRS, CDR2 YFSETQ. Here the CDR3 reads CASSLETLLADSSYNEQFF. In DNA form, the CDR3 reads TGCGCCAGCAGCTTGGAGACCCTCCTAGCGGATAGCTCCTACAATGAGCAGTTCTTC.

Of note for this clonotype: A read error is possible here, since a much larger clone lies one base away. This chain connects TRBV20-1 to TRBJ2-3; D is perhaps TRBD2 (6 bases). CDR1 DFQATT and CDR2 SNEGSKA come from the germline V gene (reference sequence). The CDR3 totals 12 residues. The CDR3 region has the DNA TGCAGAGCCGGGACTAGCACAGATACGCAGTATTTT. Its translation: CRAGTSTDTQYF.

This chain links TRBV2 with TRBJ2-3, with 16 bases matching TRBD2. CDR1 is SNHLY, CDR2 FYNNEI, per germline. This CDR3 is 19 amino acids long. The junction had 12 bases not matched to a gene; V was cut back by 3 bases and J by 6 bases. CDR3 amino acids: CASSERSGTSGGARDTQYF. The CDR3, as DNA: TGTGCCAGCAGTGAGAGATCGGGGACTAGCGGGGGGGCGAGGGATACGCAGTATTTT.

The gene calls are TRBV5-1 and TRBJ2-3, with D possibly TRBD2 on 6 matching bases. The germline gives CDR1 SGHRS, CDR2 YFSETQ. The V end lost 0 bases, the J end lost 8 bases, and 19 bases lay between the germline ends. This CDR3 is 16 amino acids long. The CDR3: CASSLAYVGGRGTQYF. CDR3 nucleotides: TGCGCCAGCAGCTTGGCCTATGTGGGGGGTCGGGGTACGCAGTATTTT.

In regard to this clonotype: Relative to the germline gene, one junction end is altered; a read error may explain this. The chain links TRBV7-8 to TRBJ1-5; 9 nucleotides align to TRBD1. The length of the CDR3 is 15 residues. Germline values: CDR1 SGHVS, CDR2 FQNEAQ. The CDR3 protein is CAGSLGTGNGQPQHF. The CDR3 coding sequence is TGTGCCGGCAGCTTAGGGACAGGGAACGGACAGCCCCAGCATTTT.

Only a few counts were recorded for this clonotype. The V gene is TRBV27, the J gene TRBJ1-2, with 9 bases matching TRBD1. With 7 bases clipped from V and 2 bases from J, the junction kept 8 bases outside the gene matches. This CDR3 comprises 15 residues. Per the germline V gene, CDR1 is MNHEY and CDR2 is SMNVEV (reference sequence). CDR3 residues: CASTVAGQGNYGYTF. In DNA, the CDR3 is TGTGCCAGCACCGTTGCGGGACAGGGCAACTATGGCTACACCTTC.

The chain employs TRBV24-1 and TRBJ2-5; 8 nucleotides agree with TRBD2. The CDR3 runs 15 residues. Germline values: CDR1 KGHDR, CDR2 SFDVKD. J was trimmed by 5 bases and V by 4 bases; bases with no gene match: 8. CDR3 in amino acids: CATSDLSGSSETQYF. The CDR3 region has the DNA TGTGCCACCAGTGACCTGAGCGGGAGTAGCGAGACCCAGTACTTC.

There are a few counts of this clonotype. The chain combines TRBV3-1 with TRBJ1-5; D is unresolved. Trimming pared 4 bases from V and 4 bases from J, leaving 11 bases between. This CDR3 spans 14 amino acids. Germline V gene sequence: CDR1 LGHDT, CDR2 YNNKEL (reference sequence). CDR3 sequence reads: CASSLGSINQPQHF. The DNA of the CDR3 is TGTGCCAGCAGCCTCGGCAGCATAAATCAGCCCCAGCATTTT.

V is TRBV28 and J is TRBJ2-7; 7 nucleotides agree with TRBD2. Germline V gives CDR1 MDHEN, CDR2 SYDVKM. The CDR3 has 15 residues. The J segment lost 5 bases and the V segment lost 3 bases, leaving 10 bases of the junction unmatched. The chain's CDR3 is CASSLPAGKLNEQYF. The CDR3 nucleotides read TGTGCCAGCAGTTTGCCAGCGGGAAAACTGAACGAGCAGTACTTC. The full variable domain, completed using reference TRBV28 and TRBJ2-7, is DVKVTQSSRYLVKRTGEKVFLECVQDMDHENMFWYRQDPGLGLRLIYFSYDVKMKEKGDIPEGYSVSREKKERFSLILESASTNQTSMYLCASSLPAGKLNEQYFGPGTRLTVT.